This entry lists 10 T cell receptor beta chains sequenced from one sample in a study of blood T cell repertoires in COVID-19. Some clones are missing from TCRdb's copy, which holds only in-frame ones; the method was immunoSEQ multiplex PCR. In the table there are some 160,000 clones, roughly 93% of which are singletons. Sequenced material: peripheral blood. These receptors all come from a man aged 18-30 years with acute or convalescent COVID-19.

The rearrangement joins TRBV6-5 to TRBJ2-1; the D gene is possibly TRBD2 (6 bases). Trimming stripped 0 bases from V and 4 bases from J, with 10 bases between. Germline lookup yields CDR1 MNHEY and CDR2 SVGAGI. The CDR3 runs to 15 residues. This CDR3 reads CASSYSASAYNEQFF. The CDR3 nucleotides read TGTGCCAGCAGTTACTCGGCTAGCGCTTACAATGAGCAGTTCTTC.

CDR3 in DNA: TGTGCCAGCAGGGAACCCGGGACAGGGGGCAAGGATGAAAAACTGTTTTTT. Translation gives CASREPGTGGKDEKLFF. J is TRBJ1-4 and V is TRBV6-1; 12 bases align to TRBD1. J lost 6 bases, V lost 6 bases, and 11 bases had no gene match. Germline-derived CDR1 and CDR2 are MNHNS and SASEGT. The length of the CDR3 is 17 residues.

The chain links TRBV9 to TRBJ2-1, with TRBD2 matching over 11 bases. The V gene end was trimmed by 4 bases and the J gene end by 9 bases; junction bases not matched to a gene: 15. CDR1 and CDR2 from the germline V gene are SGDLS and YYNGEE. The CDR3 is 17 amino acids. CDR3 protein: CASSQGIRSGREAEQFF. CDR3 DNA sequence: TGTGCCAGCAGCCAGGGCATTCGTAGCGGGAGGGAGGCTGAGCAGTTCTTC.

The chain combines TRBV5-6 with TRBJ1-5, with TRBD1 matching over 7 bases. Germline V gene lookup returns CDR1 SGHDT and CDR2 YYEEEE. The junction had 5 bases not matched to a gene; V was cut back by 4 bases and J by 4 bases. The CDR3 consists of 14 residues. The CDR3 protein is CASSATGENQPQHF. The CDR3 DNA follows: TGTGCCAGCAGCGCCACAGGGGAGAATCAGCCCCAGCATTTT. Full variable domain (outside the CDR3, taken from reference TRBV5-6 and TRBJ1-5): DAGVTQSPTHLIKTRGQQVTLRCSPKSGHDTVSWYQQALGQGPQFIFQYYEEEERQRGNFPDRFSGHQFPNYSSELNVNALLLGDSALYLCASSATGENQPQHFGDGTRLSIL.

This clone has a single count. This rearrangement joins TRBV2 to TRBJ2-1; D perhaps matches TRBD2 (5 bases). Trimming took 2 bases from V and 1 from J, leaving 15 bases between them. The CDR3 has 17 amino acids. The V gene's germline CDR1 is SNHLY and CDR2 FYNNEI. CDR3 sequence (DNA): TGTGCCAGCAGTGAAAGCTTGGGAGTCAGGTCCTACAATGAGCAGTTCTTC. Encoded protein: CASSESLGVRSYNEQFF. The complete variable domain, with remaining parts taken from reference TRBV2 and TRBJ2-1, reads EPEVTQTPSHQVTQMGQEVILRCVPISNHLYFYWYRQILGQKVEFLVSFYNNEISEKSEIFDDQFSVERPDGSNFTLKIRSTKLEDSAMYFCASSESLGVRSYNEQFFGPGTRLTVL.

The V call is TRBV27, the J call TRBJ1-1; D gene uncertain. Deletions cut 5 bases from V and 2 bases from J, with 6 bases between. The CDR3 is 12 residues long. Germline CDR1 MNHEY, CDR2 SMNVEV (reference sequence). Written as DNA, the CDR3 is TGTGCCAGCAGTAACGGTAACACTGAAGCTTTCTTT. Translation: CASSNGNTEAFF.

This sequence joins TRBV11-2 and TRBJ2-7; 10 bases agree with TRBD2. The V gene's germline CDR1 is SGHAT and CDR2 FQNNGV. The CDR3 sequence is 14 residues long. V lost 4 bases to trimming and J lost 3 bases; unmatched junction nucleotides: 3. CDR3: CASSSSGSLYEQYF. The CDR3 DNA is TGTGCCAGCAGCTCTAGCGGGAGTCTCTACGAGCAGTACTTC.

This rearrangement joins TRBV27 to TRBJ2-2; D ambiguous. In germline, CDR1 is MNHEY, CDR2 SMNVEV (reference sequence). The length of the CDR3 is 15 residues. The V end lost 8 bases, the J end lost 0 bases, and 13 bases lay between the germline ends. The CDR3 loop is CASLLEAPNTGELFF. Here the CDR3 DNA reads TGTGCCAGCCTTTTAGAAGCGCCGAACACCGGGGAGCTGTTTTTT.

The chain couples TRBV25-1 to TRBJ2-1; D is possibly TRBD2 (6 bases). CDR3 length equals 15 residues. V lost 2 bases and J lost 6, with 14 bases in between. Per the germline V gene, CDR1 is MGHDK and CDR2 is SYGVNS. CDR3: CASSEVTGASNEQFF. Here the CDR3 DNA reads TGTGCCAGCAGTGAAGTAACGGGAGCCTCCAATGAGCAGTTCTTC.

In this sample, this clone turned up once. The rearrangement joins TRBV9 to TRBJ1-2; TRBD1 might be the D (5 bases). Germline V gives CDR1 SGDLS, CDR2 YYNGEE. The CDR3 consists of 13 residues. V was shortened by 4 bases and J by 5 bases, with 12 bases between the two germline ends. The CDR3 region is CASSPGGGYGYTF. For the CDR3, the DNA is TGTGCCAGCAGCCCTGGGGGGGGATATGGCTACACCTTC.